Each of the 4 T cell receptor beta chains below was sequenced from the same sample in a study of blood T cell repertoires in COVID-19. The assay was immunoSEQ multiplex PCR, and TCRdb's table has in-frame clones only and misses some. There are nearly 350,000 clones in the sample; about 90% occur only once, and roughly 1% lies in the top ten. Sequenced: PBMCs or T cells enriched from blood (not recorded which). These receptors all come from a woman in her twenties or thirties who had recovered from COVID-19.

V is TRBV5-4 and J is TRBJ2-3; D is ambiguous. Trimming took off 4 bases at V and 3 bases at J, with 9 bases between the two ends. This CDR3 has 13 residues. Germline-derived CDR1 and CDR2 are SGHNT and YYREEE (reference sequence). Written as DNA, the CDR3 is TGTGCCAGCAGCCCCCAGGTGACAGATACGCAGTATTTT. This sequence encodes CASSPQVTDTQYF.

This chain links TRBV7-8 with TRBJ1-5; 9 positions agree with TRBD1. The CDR3 length is 14 residues. Germline V CDR1 and CDR2: SGHVS, FQNEAQ. V lost 1 base and J lost 6; bases outside the gene matches: 1. CDR3 bases: TGTGCCAGCAGCTTAGGACAGGGGGGTCAGCCCCAGCATTTT. This sequence encodes CASSLGQGGQPQHF.

The rearrangement links TRBV2 to TRBJ1-6; D not certain. Trimming pared 4 bases from V and 7 bases from J, leaving 14 bases between. The CDR3 totals 15 residues. CDR1 and CDR2 (germline): SNHLY, FYNNEI. The CDR3 here is CASSGAAGGNSPLHF. CDR3 sequence (DNA): TGTGCCAGCAGTGGGGCCGCCGGCGGGAATTCACCCCTCCACTTT.

The rearrangement uses TRBV28 and TRBJ1-2; a possible D gene is TRBD1 (6 bases). The CDR3 covers 15 residues. Deletions cut 4 bases from V and 7 bases from J, with 19 bases between. Germline V lookup: CDR1 MDHEN, CDR2 SYDVKM. CDR3 sequence (DNA): TGTGCCAGCAGTTCCCGAAGGCGTACAGGGTCTGGCTACACCTTC. This encodes CASSSRRRTGSGYTF.